Sequencing of this TCR beta chain was carried out in a study of cytomegalovirus exposure and HLA in healthy donors. Study observations and caveats: A later analysis found that most CMV-associated TCR beta chains appeared HLA-restricted. Later analysis found that TCR beta chains associated with HLA were more clonally expanded than other, equally common chains. A later analysis linked a missense DCLRE1C variant to TCR beta V- and J-gene trimming.

The PCR contained 60 Vbeta and 13 Jbeta primers. Profiling relied on immunoSEQ multiplex PCR, and the TCRdb table lists in-frame clones only, not all of them. The sample consists of 180,000 or so clones, 75% of them appearing once. Only one count was recorded for this clone. As yet, its antigen is unknown. Trimming shortened V by 5 bases and J by 1 base, and 18 bases separated the two germline ends. The CDR3 has 16 amino acids. CDR1 and CDR2 (germline): SGHAT, FQNNGV. Sample: PBMCs. This chain links TRBV11-2 with TRBJ2-7; a possible D gene is TRBD2 (5 bases). This TCR derives from a middle-aged woman in good health and CMV-seropositive. The DNA of the CDR3 is TGTGCCAGCAGCCACCAACGGACTCGCCTTTCCTACGAGCAGTACTTC. Protein product: CASSHQRTRLSYEQYF.